Sequencing of this T cell receptor beta chain was carried out in a study of blood T cell repertoires in COVID-19. V shed 4 bases and J 1 base; nucleotides not matched to a gene: 7. Germline V gene sequence: CDR1 SGHRS, CDR2 YFSETQ. The CDR3 extends over 17 amino acids. Sequencing used immunoSEQ multiplex PCR; TCRdb keeps in-frame clones, though not all of them. In the table there are about 230,000 clones, over 80% of which are singletons. Sequenced input: peripheral blood. This receptor was identified in a man in his forties or fifties with acute or convalescent COVID-19. The genes are TRBV5-1 and TRBJ2-3; TRBD2 aligns across 12 bases. CDR3 nucleotides: TGCGCCAGCAGCCGACTAGCGGGAGACGCCGGCACAGATACGCAGTATTTT. Its protein product is CASSRLAGDAGTDTQYF.